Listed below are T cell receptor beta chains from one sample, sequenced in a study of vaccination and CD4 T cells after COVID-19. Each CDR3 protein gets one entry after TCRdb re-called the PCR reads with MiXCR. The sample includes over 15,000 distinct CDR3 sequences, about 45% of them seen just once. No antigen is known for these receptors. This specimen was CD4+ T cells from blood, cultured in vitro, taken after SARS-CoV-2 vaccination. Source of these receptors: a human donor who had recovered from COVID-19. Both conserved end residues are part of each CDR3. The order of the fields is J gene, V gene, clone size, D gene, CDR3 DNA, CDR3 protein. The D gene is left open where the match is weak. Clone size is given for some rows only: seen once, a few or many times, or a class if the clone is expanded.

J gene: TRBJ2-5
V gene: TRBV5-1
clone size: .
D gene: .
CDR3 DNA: TGCGCCAGCAGCCCAGGGGGACTCCAAGAGACCCAGTACTTC
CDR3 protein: CASSPGGLQETQYF

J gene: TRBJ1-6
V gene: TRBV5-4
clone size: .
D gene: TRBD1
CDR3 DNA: TGTGCCAGCAGCCCCGGGACAGGAGGGTCACCCCTCCACTTT
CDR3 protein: CASSPGTGGSPLHF

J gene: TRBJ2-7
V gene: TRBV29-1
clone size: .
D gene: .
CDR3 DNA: TGCAGCGTTTCGGGCGGGGCCTACGAGCAGTACTTC
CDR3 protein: CSVSGGAYEQYF

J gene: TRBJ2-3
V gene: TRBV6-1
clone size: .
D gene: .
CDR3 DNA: TGTGCCAGCGCCATGGCAGGTCGGGGCACAGATACGCAGTATTTT
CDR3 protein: CASAMAGRGTDTQYF

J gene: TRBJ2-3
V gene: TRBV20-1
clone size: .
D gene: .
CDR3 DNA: TGCAGTGCTATTCACTCAGGCACAGATACGCAGTATTTT
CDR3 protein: CSAIHSGTDTQYF

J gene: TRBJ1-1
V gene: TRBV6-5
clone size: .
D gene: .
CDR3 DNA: TGTGCCAGCAGTTCCGCCGGCGGGAAGAACACTGAAGCTTTCTTT
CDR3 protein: CASSSAGGKNTEAFF

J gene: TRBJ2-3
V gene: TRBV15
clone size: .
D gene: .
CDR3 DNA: TGTGCCACCACTGTTAACTTAGCTAGCACAGATACGCAGTATTTT
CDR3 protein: CATTVNLASTDTQYF

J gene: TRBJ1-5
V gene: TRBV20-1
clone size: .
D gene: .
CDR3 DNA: TGCAGTGCTAAAACCACCAGGGGAATCTTTAATCAGCCCCAGCATTTT
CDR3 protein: CSAKTTRGIFNQPQHF

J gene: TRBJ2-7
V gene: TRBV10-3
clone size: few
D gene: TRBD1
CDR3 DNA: TGTGCCATCAGTGAGTCTGGGACAGGGGCCCCCTACGAGCAGTACTTC
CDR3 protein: CAISESGTGAPYEQYF

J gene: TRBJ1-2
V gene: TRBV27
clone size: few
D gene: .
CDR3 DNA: TGTGCCAGCAGTTCGCGCCTCGGACAGTATGGCTACACCTTC
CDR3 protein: CASSSRLGQYGYTF

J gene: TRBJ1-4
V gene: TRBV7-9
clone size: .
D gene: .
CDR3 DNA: TGTGCCAGCAGCTTCGGACAAAGTAATGAAAAACTGTTTTTT
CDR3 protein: CASSFGQSNEKLFF

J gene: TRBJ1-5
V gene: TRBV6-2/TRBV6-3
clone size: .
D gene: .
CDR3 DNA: TGTGCCAGCAGACCAACAGGGAATAGCAATCAGCCCCAGCATTTT
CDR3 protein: CASRPTGNSNQPQHF

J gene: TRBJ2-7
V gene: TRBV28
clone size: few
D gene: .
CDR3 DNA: TGTGCCAGCAGTTTAGGAACGGTCTACGAGCAGTACTTC
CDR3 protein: CASSLGTVYEQYF

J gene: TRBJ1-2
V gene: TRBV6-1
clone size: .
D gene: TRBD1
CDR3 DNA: TGTGCCAGCTGGGACAGCTATCGTGGCTACACCTTC
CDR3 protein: CASWDSYRGYTF

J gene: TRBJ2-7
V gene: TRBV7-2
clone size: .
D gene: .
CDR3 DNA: TGTGCCAGCAGCTACACAGAGTACGAGCAGTACTTC
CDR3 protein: CASSYTEYEQYF

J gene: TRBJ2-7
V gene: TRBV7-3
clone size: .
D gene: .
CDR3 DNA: TGTGCCAGCAGCCCCCACGCAGCCTACGAGCAGTACTTC
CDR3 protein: CASSPHAAYEQYF

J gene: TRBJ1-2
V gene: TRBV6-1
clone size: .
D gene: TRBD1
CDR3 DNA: TGTGCCAGCAGTAGACAGGGTGGGGGCTACACCTTC
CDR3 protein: CASSRQGGGYTF

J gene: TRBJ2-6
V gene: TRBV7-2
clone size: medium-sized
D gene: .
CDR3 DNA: TGTGCCAGCAGCTTAGCAGTAGGTGGGGCCAACGTCCTGACTTTC
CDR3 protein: CASSLAVGGANVLTF

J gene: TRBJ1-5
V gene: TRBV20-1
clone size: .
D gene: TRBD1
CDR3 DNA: TGCAGTGCTAGAGTGGGGACAGGGGTCGGTAGCAATCAGCCCCAGCATTTT
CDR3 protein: CSARVGTGVGSNQPQHF

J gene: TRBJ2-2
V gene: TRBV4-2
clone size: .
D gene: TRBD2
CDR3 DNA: TGTGCCAGCAGCCCTGCGGGGGTAGCGGGGAACACCGGGGAGCTGTTTTTT
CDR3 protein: CASSPAGVAGNTGELFF

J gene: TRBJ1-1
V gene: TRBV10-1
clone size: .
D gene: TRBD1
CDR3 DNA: TGCGCCAGCAGTGACAGGGGGCTCACTGAAGCTTTCTTT
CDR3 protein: CASSDRGLTEAFF

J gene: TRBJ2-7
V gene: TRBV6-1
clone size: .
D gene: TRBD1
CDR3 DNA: TGTGCCAGCAGACTAACAGGGGTCGGGGAGCAGTACTTC
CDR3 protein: CASRLTGVGEQYF

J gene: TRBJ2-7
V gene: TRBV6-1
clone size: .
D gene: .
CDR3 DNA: TGTGCCAGCAGCGCCGGCACTGACGGAAGCTCCTACGAGCAGTACTTC
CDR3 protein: CASSAGTDGSSYEQYF

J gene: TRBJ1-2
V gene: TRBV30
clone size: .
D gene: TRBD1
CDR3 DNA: TGTGCCTGGAGTCTTCAGGGGGCAAATGGCTACACCTTC
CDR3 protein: CAWSLQGANGYTF

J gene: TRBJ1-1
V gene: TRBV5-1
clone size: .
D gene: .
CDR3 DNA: TGCGCCAGCAGCCTGCCGGGCGGGAACACTGAAGCTTTCTTT
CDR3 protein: CASSLPGGNTEAFF

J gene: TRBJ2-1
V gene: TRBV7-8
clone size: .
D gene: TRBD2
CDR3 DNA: TGTGCCAGCAGCTCTCTAGCGGGAGGTCGAAATGAGCAGTTCTTC
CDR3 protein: CASSSLAGGRNEQFF

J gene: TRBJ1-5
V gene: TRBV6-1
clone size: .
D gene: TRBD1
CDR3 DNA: TGTGCCAGCAGTAAAGGGACAGGGGGCGGTCAGCCCCAGCATTTT
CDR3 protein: CASSKGTGGGQPQHF

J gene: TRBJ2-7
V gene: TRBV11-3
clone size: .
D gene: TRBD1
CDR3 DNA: TGTGCCAGCAGCTTAGCTTCGGGACAGGGGGAGCAGTACTTC
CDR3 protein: CASSLASGQGEQYF

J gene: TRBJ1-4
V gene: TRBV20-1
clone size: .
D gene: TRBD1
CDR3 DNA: TGCAGTGCTAGAGATAAACGACAGGGAGACGAAAAACTGTTTTTT
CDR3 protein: CSARDKRQGDEKLFF

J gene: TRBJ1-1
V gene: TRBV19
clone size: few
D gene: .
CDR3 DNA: TGTGCCAGTAGTTCGTGGGCTTCCCCCGGGACTGAAGCTTTCTTT
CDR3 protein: CASSSWASPGTEAFF

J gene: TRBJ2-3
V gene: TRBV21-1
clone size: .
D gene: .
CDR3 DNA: TGTGCCAGCAGCAACCGGGACAGGGGGAACACAGATACGCAGTATTTT
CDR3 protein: CASSNRDRGNTDTQYF

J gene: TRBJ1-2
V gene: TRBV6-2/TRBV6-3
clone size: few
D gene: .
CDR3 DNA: TGTGCCAGCACCGAAGGAGGGCTGAATGGCTACACCTTC
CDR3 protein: CASTEGGLNGYTF

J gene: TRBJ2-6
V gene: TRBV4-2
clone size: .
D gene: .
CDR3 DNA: TGTGCCAGCAGCCCGTATTTAGCGACCGGGGCCAACGTCCTGACTTTC
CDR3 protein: CASSPYLATGANVLTF

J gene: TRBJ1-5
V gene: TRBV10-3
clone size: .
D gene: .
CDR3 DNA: TGTGCCATCAGTGAGTGGGGAGGTGGCAATCAGCCCCAGCATTTT
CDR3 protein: CAISEWGGGNQPQHF

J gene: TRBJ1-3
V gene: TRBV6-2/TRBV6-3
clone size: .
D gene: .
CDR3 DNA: TGTGCCAGCAGTAGACCTACTGGAAACACCATATATTTT
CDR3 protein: CASSRPTGNTIYF

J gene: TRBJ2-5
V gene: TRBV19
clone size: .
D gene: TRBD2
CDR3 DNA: TGTGCCAGTAGTATTAGGACTAGCGCTGAGACCCAGTACTTC
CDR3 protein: CASSIRTSAETQYF

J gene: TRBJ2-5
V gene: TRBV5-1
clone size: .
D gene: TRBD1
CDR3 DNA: TGCGCCAGCAGTACGACCGGGACAGAAGAAGAGACCCAGTACTTC
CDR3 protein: CASSTTGTEEETQYF

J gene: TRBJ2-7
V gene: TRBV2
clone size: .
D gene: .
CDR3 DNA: TGTGCCAGCAGGAGGGGGGGCTACGAGCAGTACTTC
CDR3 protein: CASRRGGYEQYF

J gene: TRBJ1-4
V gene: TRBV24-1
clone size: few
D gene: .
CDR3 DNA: TGTGCCACCAGTGACCCGGGCCGAAGTGGGGGAGAAAAACTGTTTTTT
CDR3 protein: CATSDPGRSGGEKLFF

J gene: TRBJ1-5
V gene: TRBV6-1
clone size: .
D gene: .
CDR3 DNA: TGTGCCAGCAGGGAACACTCTTCTGGGATTGCGCATTTT
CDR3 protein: CASREHSSGIAHF

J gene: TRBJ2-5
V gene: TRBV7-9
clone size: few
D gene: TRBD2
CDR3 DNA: TGTGCCAGCAGCCTGATGGGGGGGGAAGAGACCCAGTACTTC
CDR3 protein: CASSLMGGEETQYF

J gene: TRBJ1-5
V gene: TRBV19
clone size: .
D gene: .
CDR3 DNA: TGTGCCAGTATGGTTGGGCCAAATCAGCCCCAGCATTTT
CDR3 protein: CASMVGPNQPQHF

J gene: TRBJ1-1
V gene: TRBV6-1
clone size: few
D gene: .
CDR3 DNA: TGTGCCAGCAGTCTACACGGGAACACTGAAGCTTTCTTT
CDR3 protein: CASSLHGNTEAFF

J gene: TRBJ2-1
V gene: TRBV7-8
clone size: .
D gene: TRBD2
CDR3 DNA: TGTGCCAGCAGGCGACGGGAGGGGTTGGGCCATGAGCAGTTCTTC
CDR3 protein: CASRRREGLGHEQFF

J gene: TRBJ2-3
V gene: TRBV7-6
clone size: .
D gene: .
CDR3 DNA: TGTGCCAGCACCCTGGGGGCCTCTAGCACAGATACGCAGTATTTT
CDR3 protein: CASTLGASSTDTQYF

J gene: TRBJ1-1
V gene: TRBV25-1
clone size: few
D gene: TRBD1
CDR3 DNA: TGTGCCAGCACGGGAACAGGGGGTCTGGCAGGAGGTCGAGCTTTCTTT
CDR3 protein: CASTGTGGLAGGRAFF

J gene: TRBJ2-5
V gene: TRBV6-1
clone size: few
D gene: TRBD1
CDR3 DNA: TGTGCCAGCAGCCAGGGACAGGGGCATGAGACCCAGTACTTC
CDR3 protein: CASSQGQGHETQYF

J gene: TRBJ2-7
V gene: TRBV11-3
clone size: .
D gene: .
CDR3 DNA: TGTGCCAGCAGCATCGGGCCCTACGAGCAGTACTTC
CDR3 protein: CASSIGPYEQYF

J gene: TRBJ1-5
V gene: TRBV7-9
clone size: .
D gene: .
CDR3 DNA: TGTGCCAGCAGCTTAGCTACGGCGGGCGGCAGCAATCAGCCCCAGCATTTT
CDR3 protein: CASSLATAGGSNQPQHF

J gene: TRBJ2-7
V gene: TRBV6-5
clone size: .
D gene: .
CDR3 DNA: TGTGCCAGCAGTTACTATGGGGTCCACGAGCAGTACTTC
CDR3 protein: CASSYYGVHEQYF

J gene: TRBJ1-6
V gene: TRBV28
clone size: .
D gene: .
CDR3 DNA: TGTGCCAGCAGTACACGTAGGTCACCCCTCCACTTT
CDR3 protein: CASSTRRSPLHF

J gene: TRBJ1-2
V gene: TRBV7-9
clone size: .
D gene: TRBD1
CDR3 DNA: TGTGCCAGCAGCTTGTTTCGGGACAGACTTTCTAACTATGGCTACACCTTC
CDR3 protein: CASSLFRDRLSNYGYTF

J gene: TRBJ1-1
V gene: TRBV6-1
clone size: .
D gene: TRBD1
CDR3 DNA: TGTGCCAGCACCATGAACCGACAGGGGTTGTCTGAAGCTTTCTTT
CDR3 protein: CASTMNRQGLSEAFF

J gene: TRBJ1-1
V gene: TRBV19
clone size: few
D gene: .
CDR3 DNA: TGTGCCAGTACGGAGGTAAGGGGCTTGATGTCTGAAGCTTTCTTT
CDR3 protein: CASTEVRGLMSEAFF

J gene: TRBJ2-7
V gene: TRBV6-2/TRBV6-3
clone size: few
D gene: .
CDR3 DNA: TGTGCCAGCAGCAGAGGGGACGTTAGCTCCTACGAGCAGTACTTC
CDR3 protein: CASSRGDVSSYEQYF

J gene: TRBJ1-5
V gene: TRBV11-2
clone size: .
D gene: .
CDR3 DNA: TGTGCCAGCAGCGGAAAGACTTCGGGACACCGACAGCCCCAGCATTTT
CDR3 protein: CASSGKTSGHRQPQHF

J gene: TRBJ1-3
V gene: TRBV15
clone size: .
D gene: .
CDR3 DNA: TGTGCCACCAGCAAACAGGGTACCTTTGGAAACACCATATATTTT
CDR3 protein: CATSKQGTFGNTIYF

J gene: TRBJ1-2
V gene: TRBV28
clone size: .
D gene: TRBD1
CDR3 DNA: TGTGCCAGCAGGCCTGGACAGGGAGGCTATGGCTACACCTTC
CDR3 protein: CASRPGQGGYGYTF

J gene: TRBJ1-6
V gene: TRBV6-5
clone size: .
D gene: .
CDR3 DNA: TGTGCCAGCAGTTACTCGGGGTTCTATAATTCACCCCTCCACTTT
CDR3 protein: CASSYSGFYNSPLHF

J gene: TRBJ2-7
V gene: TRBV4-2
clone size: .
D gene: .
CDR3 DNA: TGTGCCAGCAGCTCCGGACTGGGGGACGAGCAGTACTTC
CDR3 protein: CASSSGLGDEQYF